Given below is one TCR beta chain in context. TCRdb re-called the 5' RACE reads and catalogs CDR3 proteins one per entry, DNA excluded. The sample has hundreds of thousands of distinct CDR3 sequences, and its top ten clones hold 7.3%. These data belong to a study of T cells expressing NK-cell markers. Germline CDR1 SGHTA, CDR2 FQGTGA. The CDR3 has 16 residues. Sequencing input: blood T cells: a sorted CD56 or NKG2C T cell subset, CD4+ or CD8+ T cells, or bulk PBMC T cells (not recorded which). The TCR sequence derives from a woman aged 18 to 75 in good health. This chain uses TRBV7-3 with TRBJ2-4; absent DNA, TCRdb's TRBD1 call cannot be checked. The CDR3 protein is CASSLTPPLAKNIQYF.